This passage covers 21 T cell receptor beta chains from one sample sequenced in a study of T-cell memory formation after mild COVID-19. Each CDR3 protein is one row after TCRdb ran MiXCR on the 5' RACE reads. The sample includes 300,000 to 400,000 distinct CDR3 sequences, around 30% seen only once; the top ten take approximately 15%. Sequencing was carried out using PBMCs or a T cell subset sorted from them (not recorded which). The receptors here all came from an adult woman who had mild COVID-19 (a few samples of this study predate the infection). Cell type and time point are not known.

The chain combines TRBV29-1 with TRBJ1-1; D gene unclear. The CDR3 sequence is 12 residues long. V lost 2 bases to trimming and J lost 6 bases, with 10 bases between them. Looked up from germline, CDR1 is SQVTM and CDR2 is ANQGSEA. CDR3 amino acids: CSVEYEGPEAFF. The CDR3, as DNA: TGCAGCGTTGAATACGAGGGCCCTGAAGCTTTCTTT. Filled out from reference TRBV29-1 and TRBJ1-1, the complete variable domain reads SAVISQKPSRDICQRGTSLTIQCQVDSQVTMMFWYRQQPGQSLTLIATANQGSEATYESGFVIDKFPISRPNLTFSTLTVSNMSPEDSSIYLCSVEYEGPEAFFGQGTRLTVV.

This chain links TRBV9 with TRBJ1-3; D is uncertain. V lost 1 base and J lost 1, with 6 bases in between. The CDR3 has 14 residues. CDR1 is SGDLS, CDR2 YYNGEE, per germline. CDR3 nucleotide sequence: TGTGCCAGCAGCGTATCCTCTTCTGGAAACACCATATATTTT. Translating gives CASSVSSSGNTIYF.

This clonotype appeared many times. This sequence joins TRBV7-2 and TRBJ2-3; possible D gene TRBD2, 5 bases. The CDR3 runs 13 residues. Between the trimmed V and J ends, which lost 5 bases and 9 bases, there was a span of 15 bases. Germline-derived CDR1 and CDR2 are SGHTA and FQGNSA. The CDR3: CASSTFSEETQYF. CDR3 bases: TGTGCCAGCAGCACCTTTAGCGAAGAGACGCAGTATTTT.

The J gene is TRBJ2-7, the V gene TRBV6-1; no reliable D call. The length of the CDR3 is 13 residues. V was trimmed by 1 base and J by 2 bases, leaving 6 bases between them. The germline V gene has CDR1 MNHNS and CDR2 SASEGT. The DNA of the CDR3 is TGTGCCAGCAGTGAAGAGGAAACCTACGAGCAGTACTTC. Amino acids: CASSEEETYEQYF.

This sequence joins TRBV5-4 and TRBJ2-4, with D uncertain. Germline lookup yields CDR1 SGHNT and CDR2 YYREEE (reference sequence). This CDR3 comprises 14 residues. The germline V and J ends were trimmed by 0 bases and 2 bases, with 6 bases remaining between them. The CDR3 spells CASSLGVTKNIQYF. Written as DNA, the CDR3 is TGTGCCAGCAGCTTGGGGGTTACCAAAAACATTCAGTACTTC.

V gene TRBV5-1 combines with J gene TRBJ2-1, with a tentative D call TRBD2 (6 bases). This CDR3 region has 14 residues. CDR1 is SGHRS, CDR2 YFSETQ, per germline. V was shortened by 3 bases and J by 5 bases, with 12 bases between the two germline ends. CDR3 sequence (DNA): TGCGCCAGCAGCTCCCCCGGGGGAAACAATGAGCAGTTCTTC. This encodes CASSSPGGNNEQFF.

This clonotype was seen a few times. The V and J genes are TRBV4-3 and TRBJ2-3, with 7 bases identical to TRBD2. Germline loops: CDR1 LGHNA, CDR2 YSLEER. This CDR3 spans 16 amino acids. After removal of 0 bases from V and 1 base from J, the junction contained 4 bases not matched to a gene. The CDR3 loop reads CASSQDVGGGTDTQYF. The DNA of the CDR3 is TGCGCCAGCAGCCAAGATGTGGGAGGGGGCACAGATACGCAGTATTTT.

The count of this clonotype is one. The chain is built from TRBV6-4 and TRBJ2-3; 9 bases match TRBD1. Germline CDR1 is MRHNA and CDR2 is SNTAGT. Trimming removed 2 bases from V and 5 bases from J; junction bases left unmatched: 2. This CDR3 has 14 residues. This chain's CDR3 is CASSDGTGIDTQYF. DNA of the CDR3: TGTGCCAGCAGTGACGGGACAGGGATAGATACGCAGTATTTT.

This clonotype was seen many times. The CDR3: CASSQEALNEQFF. The CDR3 DNA reads TGCGCCAGCAGCCAAGAGGCACTAAATGAGCAGTTCTTC. The rearrangement links TRBV4-3 to TRBJ2-1; D call uncertain. Trimming removed 0 bases at V and 7 bases at J, with 7 bases between. Germline V gene lookup returns CDR1 LGHNA and CDR2 YSLEER. The CDR3 totals 13 residues.

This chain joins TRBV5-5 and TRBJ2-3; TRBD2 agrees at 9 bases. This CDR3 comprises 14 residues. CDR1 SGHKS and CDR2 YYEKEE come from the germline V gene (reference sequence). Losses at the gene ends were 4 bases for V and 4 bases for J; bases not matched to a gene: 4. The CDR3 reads CASSQGLAPDTQYF. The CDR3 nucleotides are TGTGCCAGCAGCCAAGGACTAGCGCCAGATACGCAGTATTTT.

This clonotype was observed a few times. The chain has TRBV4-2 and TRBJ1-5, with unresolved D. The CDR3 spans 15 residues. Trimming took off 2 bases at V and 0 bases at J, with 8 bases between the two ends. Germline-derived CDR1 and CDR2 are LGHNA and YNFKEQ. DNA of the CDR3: TGTGCCAGCAGCCAAAGGACCAATAGCAATCAGCCCCAGCATTTT. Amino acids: CASSQRTNSNQPQHF.

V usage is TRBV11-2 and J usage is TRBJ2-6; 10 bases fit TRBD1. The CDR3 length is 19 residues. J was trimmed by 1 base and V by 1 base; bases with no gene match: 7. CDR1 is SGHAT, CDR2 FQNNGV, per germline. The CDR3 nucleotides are TGTGCCAGCAGCTTAGTATCCTGGGACAGGGGATCTGGGGCCAACGTCCTGACTTTC. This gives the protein CASSLVSWDRGSGANVLTF.

CDR3 residues: CSARGIGGHEQYF. The CDR3 DNA reads TGCAGTGCTAGAGGGATAGGGGGGCACGAGCAGTACTTC. The rearrangement joins TRBV20-1 to TRBJ2-7, with D possibly being TRBD1 or TRBD2 (6 bases each). From germline, CDR1 is DFQATT and CDR2 SNEGSKA (reference sequence). Trimming took off 1 base at V and 5 bases at J, with 12 bases between the two ends. This CDR3 region has 13 residues.

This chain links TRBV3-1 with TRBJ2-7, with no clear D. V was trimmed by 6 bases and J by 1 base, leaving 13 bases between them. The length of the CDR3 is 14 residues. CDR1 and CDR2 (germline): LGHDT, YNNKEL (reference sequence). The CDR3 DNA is TGTGCCAGCAGATCGGGCGGCGGATCCTACGAGCAGTACTTC. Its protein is CASRSGGGSYEQYF.

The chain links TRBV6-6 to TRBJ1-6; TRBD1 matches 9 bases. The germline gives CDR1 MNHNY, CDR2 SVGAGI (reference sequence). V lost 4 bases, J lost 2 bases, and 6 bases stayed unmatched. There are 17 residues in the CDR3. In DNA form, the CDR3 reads TGTGCCAGCAGTTCTCGACAGGGGGAGGCCTATAATTCACCCCTCCACTTT. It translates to CASSSRQGEAYNSPLHF.

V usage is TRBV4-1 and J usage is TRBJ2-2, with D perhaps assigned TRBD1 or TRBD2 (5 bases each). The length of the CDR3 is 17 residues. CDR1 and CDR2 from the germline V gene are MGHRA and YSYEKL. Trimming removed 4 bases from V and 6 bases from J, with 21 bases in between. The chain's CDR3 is CASSPLGRGARPGELFF. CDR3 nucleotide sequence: TGCGCCAGCAGCCCGTTGGGTCGAGGGGCTCGGCCCGGGGAGCTGTTTTTT.

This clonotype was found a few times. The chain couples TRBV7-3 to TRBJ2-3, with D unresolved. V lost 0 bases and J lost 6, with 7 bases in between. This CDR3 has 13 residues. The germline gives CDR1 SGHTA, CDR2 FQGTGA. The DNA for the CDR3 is TGTGCCAGCAGCTTAACGAAAGAGGATACGCAGTATTTT. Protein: CASSLTKEDTQYF.

Here the CDR3 reads CASSLPSGGRDTQYF. The CDR3 nucleotides read TGTGCCAGCAGCCTCCCTAGCGGCGGGCGGGATACGCAGTATTTT. The chain uses TRBV7-9 and TRBJ2-3, with TRBD2 matching over 7 bases. The junction had 11 bases not matched to a gene; V was cut back by 5 bases and J by 6 bases. There are 15 residues in the CDR3. The germline CDR1 and CDR2 sequences are SEHNR and FQNEAQ (reference sequence).

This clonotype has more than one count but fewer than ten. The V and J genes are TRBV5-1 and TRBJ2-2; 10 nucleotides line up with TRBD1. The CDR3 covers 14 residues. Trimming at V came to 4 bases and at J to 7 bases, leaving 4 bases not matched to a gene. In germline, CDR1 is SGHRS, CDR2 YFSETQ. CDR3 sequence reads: CASSTRTGGGELFF. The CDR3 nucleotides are TGCGCCAGCAGCACAAGGACAGGGGGCGGGGAGCTGTTTTTT.

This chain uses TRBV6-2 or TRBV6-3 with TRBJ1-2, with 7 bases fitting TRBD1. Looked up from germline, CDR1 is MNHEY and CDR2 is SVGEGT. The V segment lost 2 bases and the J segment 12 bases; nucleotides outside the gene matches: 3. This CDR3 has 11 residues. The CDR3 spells CASSYGRGDTF. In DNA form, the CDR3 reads TGTGCCAGCAGTTACGGCAGGGGGGACACCTTC.

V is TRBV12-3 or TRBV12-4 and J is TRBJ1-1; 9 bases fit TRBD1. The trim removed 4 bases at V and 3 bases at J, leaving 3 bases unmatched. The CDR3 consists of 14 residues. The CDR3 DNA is TGTGCCAGCAGTTGGGACAGGGAGGACACTGAAGCTTTCTTT. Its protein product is CASSWDREDTEAFF.